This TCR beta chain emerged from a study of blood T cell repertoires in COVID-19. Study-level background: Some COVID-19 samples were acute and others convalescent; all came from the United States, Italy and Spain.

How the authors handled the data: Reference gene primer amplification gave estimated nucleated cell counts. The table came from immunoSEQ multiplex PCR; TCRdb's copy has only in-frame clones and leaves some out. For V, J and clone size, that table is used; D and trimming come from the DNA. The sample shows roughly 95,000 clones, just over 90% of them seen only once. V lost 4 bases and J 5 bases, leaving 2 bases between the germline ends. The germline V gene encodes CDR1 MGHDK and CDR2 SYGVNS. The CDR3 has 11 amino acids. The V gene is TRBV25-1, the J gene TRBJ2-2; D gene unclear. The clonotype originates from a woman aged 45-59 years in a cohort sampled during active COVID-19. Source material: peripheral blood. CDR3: CASSATGELFF. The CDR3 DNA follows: TGTGCCAGCAGTGCGACCGGGGAGCTGTTTTTT.